These 15 T cell receptor beta chains came from one sample sequenced in a study of PD-1 blockade in classical Hodgkin lymphoma. Profiling relied on immunoSEQ multiplex PCR, and the TCRdb table lists in-frame clones only, not all of them. The sample shows about 46,000 clones, around 90% of them seen only once. Documented time point: newly diagnosed, previously untreated cHL patient sample. Sequenced: peripheral blood mononuclear cells (PBMCs). The receptors shown here come from a human donor with classical Hodgkin lymphoma.

This clone has a single count. V and J are TRBV5-1 and TRBJ1-1, with 7 bases aligning to TRBD1. The CDR3 totals 15 residues. Unmatched junction bases numbered 6, after V lost 4 bases and J lost 0 bases. Germline loops: CDR1 SGHRS, CDR2 YFSETQ. CDR3 sequence reads: CASSAGQTMNTEAFF. Written as DNA, the CDR3 is TGCGCCAGCAGCGCGGGACAGACCATGAACACTGAAGCTTTCTTT.

The rearrangement joins TRBV28 to TRBJ1-2; no clear D. The CDR3 runs to 12 residues. Trimming left V 4 bases short and J 5 bases short, with 8 bases between. Germline CDR1 and CDR2: MDHEN and SYDVKM. The CDR3, as DNA: TGTGCCAGCAGTTCGGGCGGGTATGGCTACACCTTC. Amino acid sequence: CASSSGGYGYTF.

In this sample, this clone turned up once. The chain is built from TRBV9 and TRBJ2-3; D ambiguous. Per the germline V gene, CDR1 is SGDLS and CDR2 is YYNGEE. Trimming stripped 0 bases from V and 7 bases from J, with 9 bases between. The CDR3 loop spans 13 amino acids. The CDR3 coding sequence is TGTGCCAGCAGCGTAGACGGCGGTAATACGCAGTATTTT. Translated, it gives CASSVDGGNTQYF.

This clone was counted a few times. The genes are TRBV11-2 and TRBJ1-2, with D tentatively TRBD1 (5 bases). V lost 0 bases to trimming and J lost 5 bases, with 13 bases between them. The CDR3 covers 15 residues. Germline V gives CDR1 SGHAT, CDR2 FQNNGV. The CDR3 region is CASSLEAGLGYGYTF. The CDR3 DNA reads TGTGCCAGCAGCTTAGAGGCAGGGCTCGGGTATGGCTACACCTTC.

Only a few counts were recorded for this clone. The rearrangement uses TRBV2 and TRBJ1-5; no clear D gene. Germline-derived CDR1 and CDR2 are SNHLY and FYNNEI. The CDR3 has 17 residues. With 8 bases removed from V and 0 bases from J, the gap between germline ends came to 20 bases. CDR3 residues: CASSKEGGGNSNQPQHF. Written as DNA, the CDR3 is TGTGCCAGCTCGAAGGAAGGCGGAGGAAATAGCAATCAGCCCCAGCATTTT.

The rearrangement joins TRBV7-9 to TRBJ1-4; no definite D call. Germline V gives CDR1 SEHNR, CDR2 FQNEAQ (reference sequence). This CDR3 has 14 residues. Trimming removed 4 bases from V and 7 bases from J, with 13 bases in between. CDR3 protein: CASSSVQIGEKLFF. Here the CDR3 DNA reads TGTGCCAGCAGCTCAGTACAGATCGGTGAAAAACTGTTTTTT.

The chain employs TRBV5-1 and TRBJ2-2, with 8 positions matching TRBD2. This CDR3 spans 14 amino acids. Germline CDR1 is SGHRS and CDR2 is YFSETQ. Germline trimming cut 4 bases from V and 7 bases from J; bases unmatched to any gene: 6. The CDR3 spells CASSIGGADGELFF. The CDR3 nucleotides read TGCGCCAGCAGCATCGGGGGGGCCGACGGGGAGCTGTTTTTT. The whole variable domain, filled in from reference TRBV5-1 and TRBJ2-2, reads KAGVTQTPRYLIKTRGQQVTLSCSPISGHRSVSWYQQTPGQGLQFLFEYFSETQRNKGNFPGRFSGRQFSNSRSEMNVSTLELGDSALYLCASSIGGADGELFFGEGSRLTVL.

The V call is TRBV5-1, the J call TRBJ2-5, with D perhaps being TRBD1 or TRBD2 (6 bases each). Between the trimmed V and J ends, which lost 2 bases and 4 bases, there was a span of 15 bases. Germline V gene lookup returns CDR1 SGHRS and CDR2 YFSETQ. The CDR3 totals 15 residues. CDR3 DNA sequence: TGCGCCAGCAGCTTTCAGAAGGGGGGAGGAGAGACCCAGTACTTC. Translation: CASSFQKGGGETQYF. Full variable domain (missing parts from reference TRBV5-1 and TRBJ2-5): KAGVTQTPRYLIKTRGQQVTLSCSPISGHRSVSWYQQTPGQGLQFLFEYFSETQRNKGNFPGRFSGRQFSNSRSEMNVSTLELGDSALYLCASSFQKGGGETQYFGPGTRLLVL.

J is TRBJ2-3 and V is TRBV30; D is ambiguous. Per the germline V gene, CDR1 is GTSNPN and CDR2 is SVGIG (reference sequence). Trimming left V 1 base short and J 5 bases short, with 10 bases between. The CDR3 totals 13 residues. CDR3 in amino acids: CAWSAQLGDTQYF. The CDR3 nucleotides read TGTGCCTGGAGTGCCCAGCTCGGAGATACGCAGTATTTT.

This chain joins TRBV5-8 and TRBJ2-1; no clear D gene. The CDR3 has 16 residues. In germline, CDR1 is SGHTS, CDR2 YDEGEE. Deletions cut 2 bases from V and 0 bases from J, with 12 bases between. CDR3 sequence (DNA): TGTGCCAGCAGCTTTTATAGGGAAAGCTCCTACAATGAGCAGTTCTTC. Translated, it gives CASSFYRESSYNEQFF.

The rearrangement joins TRBV18 to TRBJ1-4; weak D call: TRBD1 (6 bases). Germline V gives CDR1 KGHSH, CDR2 LQKENI. V was cut by 3 bases and J by 6 bases, with 11 bases left in between. CDR3 length: 14 amino acids. CDR3 nucleotide sequence: TGTGCCAGCTCACCTGGGGCAGGGGATGAAAAACTGTTTTTT. It specifies CASSPGAGDEKLFF.

V usage is TRBV28 and J usage is TRBJ1-1, with D hard to call. Germline lookup yields CDR1 MDHEN and CDR2 SYDVKM. This CDR3 has 14 amino acids. V lost 2 bases and J 6 bases, leaving 13 bases between the germline ends. The CDR3 coding sequence is TGTGCCAGCAGTTTAACCCCCCCGGGCCCTGAAGCTTTCTTT. This codes for CASSLTPPGPEAFF.

In its sample, this clone was seen once. V and J are TRBV5-6 and TRBJ1-2, with D possibly TRBD1 on 5 matching bases. The germline V gene has CDR1 SGHDT and CDR2 YYEEEE. Trimming removed 3 bases from V and 1 base from J, with 10 bases in between. This CDR3 has 14 amino acids. CDR3 sequence reads: CASSWGWGNYGYTF. The DNA for the CDR3 is TGTGCCAGCAGCTGGGGGTGGGGTAACTATGGCTACACCTTC.

The chain recombines TRBV14 with TRBJ2-7; TRBD1 agrees at 8 bases. The ends lost 4 bases at V and 4 bases at J; junction bases unmatched: 9. This CDR3 region has 15 residues. Germline CDR1 and CDR2: SGHDN and FVKESK. The CDR3 bases are TGTGCCAGCAGCCGCAGACAGGGGAGATTATACGAGCAGTACTTC. Residues: CASSRRQGRLYEQYF. The whole variable domain, remainder taken from reference TRBV14 and TRBJ2-7, is EAGVTQFPSHSVIEKGQTVTLRCDPISGHDNLYWYRRVMGKEIKFLLHFVKESKQDESGMPNNRFLAERTGGTYSTLKVQPAELEDSGVYFCASSRRQGRLYEQYFGPGTRLTVT.

The chain combines TRBV20-1 with TRBJ2-3; D not resolved. Germline V gene lookup returns CDR1 DFQATT and CDR2 SNEGSKA (reference sequence). V gave up 5 bases and J gave up 11 bases, with 14 bases separating them. The CDR3 totals 11 residues. The CDR3 loop is CSASTDIGQYF. In nucleotides, the CDR3 is TGCAGTGCTTCGACGGATATCGGGCAGTATTTT.